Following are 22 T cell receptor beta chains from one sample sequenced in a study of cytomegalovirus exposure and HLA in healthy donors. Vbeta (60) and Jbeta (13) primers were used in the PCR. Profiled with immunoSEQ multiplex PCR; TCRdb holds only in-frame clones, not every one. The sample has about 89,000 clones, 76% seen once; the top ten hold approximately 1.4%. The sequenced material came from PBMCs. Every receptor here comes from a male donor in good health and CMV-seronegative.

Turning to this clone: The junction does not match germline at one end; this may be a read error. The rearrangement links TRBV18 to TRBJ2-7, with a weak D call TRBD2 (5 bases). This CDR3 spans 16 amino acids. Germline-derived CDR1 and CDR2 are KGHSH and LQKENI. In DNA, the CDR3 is TGTGCCAGCTCACCACAGAGGGTCGGGAACTCCTACGGGCAGTACTTC. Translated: CASSPQRVGNSYGQYF.

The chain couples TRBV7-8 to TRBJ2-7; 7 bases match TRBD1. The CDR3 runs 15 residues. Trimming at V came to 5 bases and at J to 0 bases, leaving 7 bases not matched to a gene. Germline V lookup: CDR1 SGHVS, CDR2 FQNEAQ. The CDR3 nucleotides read TGTGCCAGCAGCCTGCAGGGGGTCAGCTCCTACGAGCAGTACTTC. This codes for CASSLQGVSSYEQYF. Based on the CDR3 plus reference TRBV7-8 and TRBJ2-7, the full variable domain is GAGVSQSPRYKVAKRGQDVALRCDPISGHVSLFWYQQALGQGPEFLTYFQNEAQLDKSGLPSDRFFAERPEGSVSTLKIQRTQQEDSAVYLCASSLQGVSSYEQYFGPGTRLTVT.

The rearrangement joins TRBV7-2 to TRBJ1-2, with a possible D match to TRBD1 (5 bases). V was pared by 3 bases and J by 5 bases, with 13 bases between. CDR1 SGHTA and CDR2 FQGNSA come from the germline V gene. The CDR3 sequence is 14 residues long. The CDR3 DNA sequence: TGTGCCAGCAGCTTGTCAGGGTCGACTTATGGCTACACCTTC. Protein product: CASSLSGSTYGYTF.

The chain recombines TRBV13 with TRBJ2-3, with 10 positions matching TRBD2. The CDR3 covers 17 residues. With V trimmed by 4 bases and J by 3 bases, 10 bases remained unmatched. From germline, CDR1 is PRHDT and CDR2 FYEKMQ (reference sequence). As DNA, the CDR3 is TGTGCCAGCAGCTGGAAGAGCGGGGGGGCCTGGACAGATACGCAGTATTTT. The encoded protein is CASSWKSGGAWTDTQYF.

The CDR3 nucleotides are TGTGCCATTTCCACAGGGGCCGAGCAGTACTTC. This gives the protein CAISTGAEQYF. The chain joins TRBV10-3 to TRBJ2-7; TRBD1 aligns across 7 bases. CDR3 length: 11 amino acids. Germline V lookup: CDR1 ENHRY, CDR2 SYGVKD. The ends lost 9 bases at V and 6 bases at J; junction bases unmatched: 5.

The CDR3 DNA follows: TGTGCCAGCAGCTTGGGAGGGAGCCCCCACAATGAGCAGTTCTTC. It yields the protein CASSLGGSPHNEQFF. The chain carries TRBV5-4 and TRBJ2-1, with D perhaps matching TRBD2 (5 bases). V lost 0 bases to trimming and J lost 5 bases, with 12 bases between them. Germline V gene sequence: CDR1 SGHNT, CDR2 YYREEE (reference sequence). CDR3 length: 15 residues.

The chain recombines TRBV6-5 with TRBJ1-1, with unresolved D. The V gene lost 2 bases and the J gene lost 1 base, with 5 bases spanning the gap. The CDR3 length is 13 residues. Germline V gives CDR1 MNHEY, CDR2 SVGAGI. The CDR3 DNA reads TGTGCCAGCAGTTACGGGAGGAACACTGAAGCTTTCTTT. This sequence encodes CASSYGRNTEAFF.

The chain's CDR3 is CASSFFDISGANVLTF. CDR3 in DNA: TGTGCCAGCAGCTTTTTCGACATTTCTGGGGCCAACGTCCTGACTTTC. The chain carries TRBV7-9 and TRBJ2-6; no definite D call. Per germline, CDR1 SEHNR and CDR2 FQNEAQ (reference sequence). This CDR3 has 16 residues. V was pared by 3 bases and J by 1 base, with 10 bases between.

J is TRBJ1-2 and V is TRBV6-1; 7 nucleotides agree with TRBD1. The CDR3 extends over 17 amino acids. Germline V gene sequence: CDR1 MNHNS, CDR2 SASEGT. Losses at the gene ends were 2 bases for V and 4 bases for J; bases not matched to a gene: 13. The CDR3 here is CASSESRGRLSFYGYTF. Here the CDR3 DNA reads TGTGCCAGCAGTGAATCAAGGGGGCGCCTGTCTTTCTATGGCTACACCTTC.

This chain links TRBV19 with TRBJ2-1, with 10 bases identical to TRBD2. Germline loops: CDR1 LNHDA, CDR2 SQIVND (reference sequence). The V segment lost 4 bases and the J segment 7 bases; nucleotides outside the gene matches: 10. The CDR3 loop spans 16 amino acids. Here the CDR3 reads CASSTTSGTRGNEQFF. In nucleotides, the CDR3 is TGTGCCAGTAGTACCACTAGCGGGACCAGGGGAAATGAGCAGTTCTTC.

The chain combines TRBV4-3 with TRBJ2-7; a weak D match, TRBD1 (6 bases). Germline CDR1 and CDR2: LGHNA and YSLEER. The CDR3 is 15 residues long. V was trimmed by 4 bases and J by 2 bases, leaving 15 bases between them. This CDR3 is CASSRSSGDPYEQYF. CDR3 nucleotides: TGCGCCAGCAGCCGAAGCTCAGGGGACCCCTACGAGCAGTACTTC.

The CDR3 bases are TGTGCCAGCAGCGTAGCCCCAGTGGGAGTAAGTGAGCAGTACTTC. This gives the protein CASSVAPVGVSEQYF. The genes are TRBV9 and TRBJ2-7, with a weak D call TRBD2 (5 bases). Deletions cut 0 bases from V and 7 bases from J, with 17 bases between. Germline V gives CDR1 SGDLS, CDR2 YYNGEE. The CDR3 length is 15 residues.

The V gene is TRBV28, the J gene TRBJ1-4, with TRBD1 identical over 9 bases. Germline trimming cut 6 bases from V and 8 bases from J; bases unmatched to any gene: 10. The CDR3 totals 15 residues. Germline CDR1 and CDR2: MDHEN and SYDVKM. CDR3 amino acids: CASRTIQGAREKLFF. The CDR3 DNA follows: TGTGCCAGCAGGACTATACAGGGGGCAAGGGAAAAACTGTTTTTT.

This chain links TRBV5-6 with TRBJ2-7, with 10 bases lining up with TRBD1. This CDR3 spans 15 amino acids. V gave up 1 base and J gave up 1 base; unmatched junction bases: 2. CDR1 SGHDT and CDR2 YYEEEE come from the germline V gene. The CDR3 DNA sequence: TGTGCCAGCAGCTTGTCGGGACAGGGGTCCTACGAGCAGTACTTC. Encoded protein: CASSLSGQGSYEQYF.

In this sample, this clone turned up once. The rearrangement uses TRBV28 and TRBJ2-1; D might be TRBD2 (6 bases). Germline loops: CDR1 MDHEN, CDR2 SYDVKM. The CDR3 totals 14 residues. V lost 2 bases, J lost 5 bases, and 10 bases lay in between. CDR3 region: CASSLIAVNNEQFF. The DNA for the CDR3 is TGTGCCAGCAGTTTAATAGCGGTTAACAATGAGCAGTTCTTC.

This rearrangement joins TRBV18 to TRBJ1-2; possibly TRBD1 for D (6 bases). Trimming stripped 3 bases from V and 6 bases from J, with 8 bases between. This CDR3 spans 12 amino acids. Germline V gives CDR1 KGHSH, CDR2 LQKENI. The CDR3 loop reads CASSPAGDGYTF. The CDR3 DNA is TGTGCCAGCTCACCCGCAGGGGATGGCTACACCTTC.

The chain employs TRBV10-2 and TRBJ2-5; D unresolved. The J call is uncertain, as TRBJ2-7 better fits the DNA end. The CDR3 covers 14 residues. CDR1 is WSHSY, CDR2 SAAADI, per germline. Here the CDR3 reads CASSEMAGSYEQYF. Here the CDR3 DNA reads TGCGCCAGCAGTGAGATGGCAGGCTCCTACGAGCAGTACTTC.

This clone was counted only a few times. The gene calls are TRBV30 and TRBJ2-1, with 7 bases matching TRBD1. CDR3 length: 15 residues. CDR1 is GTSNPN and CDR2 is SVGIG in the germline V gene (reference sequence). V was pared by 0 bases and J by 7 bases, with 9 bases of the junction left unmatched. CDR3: CAWSVRQGEGNEQFF. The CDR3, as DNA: TGTGCCTGGAGTGTACGACAGGGTGAGGGGAATGAGCAGTTCTTC.

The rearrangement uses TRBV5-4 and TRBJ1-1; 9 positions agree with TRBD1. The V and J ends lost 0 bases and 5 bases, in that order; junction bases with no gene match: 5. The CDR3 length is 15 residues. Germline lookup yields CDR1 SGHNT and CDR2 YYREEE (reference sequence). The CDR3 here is CASSLGGQGQTEAFF. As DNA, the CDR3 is TGTGCCAGCAGCTTGGGGGGACAGGGACAAACTGAAGCTTTCTTT. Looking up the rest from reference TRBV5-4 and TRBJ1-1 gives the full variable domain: ETGVTQSPTHLIKTRGQQVTLRCSSQSGHNTVSWYQQALGQGPQFIFQYYREEENGRGNFPPRFSGLQFPNYSSELNVNALELDDSALYLCASSLGGQGQTEAFFGQGTRLTVV.

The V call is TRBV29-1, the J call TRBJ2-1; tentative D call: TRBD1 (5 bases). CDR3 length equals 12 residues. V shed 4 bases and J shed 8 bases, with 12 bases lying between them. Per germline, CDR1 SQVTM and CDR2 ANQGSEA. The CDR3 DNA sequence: TGCAGCGTTGTTGGGCAGGGCGATGAGCAGTTCTTC. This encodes CSVVGQGDEQFF.

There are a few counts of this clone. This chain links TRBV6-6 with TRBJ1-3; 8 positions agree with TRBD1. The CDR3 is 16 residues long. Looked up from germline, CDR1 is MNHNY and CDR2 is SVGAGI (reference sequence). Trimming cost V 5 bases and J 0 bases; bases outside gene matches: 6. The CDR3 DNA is TGTGCCAGCAGTCCAGGGGGCCGGATCTCTGGAAACACCATATATTTT. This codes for CASSPGGRISGNTIYF.

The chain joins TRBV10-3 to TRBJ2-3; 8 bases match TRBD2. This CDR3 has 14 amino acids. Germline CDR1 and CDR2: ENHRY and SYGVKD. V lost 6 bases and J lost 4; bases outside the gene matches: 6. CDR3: CAIRPSGGADTQYF. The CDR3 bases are TGTGCCATCAGGCCCAGCGGGGGAGCAGATACGCAGTATTTT.